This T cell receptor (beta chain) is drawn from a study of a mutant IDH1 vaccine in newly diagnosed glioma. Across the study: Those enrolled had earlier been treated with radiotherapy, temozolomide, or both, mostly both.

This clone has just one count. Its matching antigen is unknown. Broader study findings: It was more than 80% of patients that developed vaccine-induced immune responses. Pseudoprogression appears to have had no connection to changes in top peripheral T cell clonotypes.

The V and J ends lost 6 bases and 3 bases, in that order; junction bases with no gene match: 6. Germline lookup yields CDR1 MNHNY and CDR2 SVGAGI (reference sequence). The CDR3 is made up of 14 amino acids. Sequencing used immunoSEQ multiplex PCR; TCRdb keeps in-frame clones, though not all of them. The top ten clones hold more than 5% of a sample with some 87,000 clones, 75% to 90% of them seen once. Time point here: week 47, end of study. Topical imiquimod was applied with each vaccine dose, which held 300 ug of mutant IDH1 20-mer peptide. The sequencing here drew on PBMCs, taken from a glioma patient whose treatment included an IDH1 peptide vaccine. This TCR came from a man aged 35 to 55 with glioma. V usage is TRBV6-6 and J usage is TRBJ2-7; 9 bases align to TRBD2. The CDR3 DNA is TGTGCCAGCAGCCGACTAGCGGTCGTCTACGAGCAGTACTTC. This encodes CASSRLAVVYEQYF.